The rows below give T cell receptor beta chains drawn from one sample of a study of blood T cell repertoires in COVID-19. Only in-frame clones appear in the TCRdb table, and some are missing; sequencing was by immunoSEQ multiplex PCR. In the table there are 200,000 to 250,000 clones, about nine tenths of which are singletons. The specimen was PBMCs or T cells enriched from blood (not recorded which). The receptors derive from a woman aged 25-40 years with acute COVID-19. The CDR3 runs from the conserved cysteine through the conserved F or W. Each record gives: clone size, D gene, J gene, V gene, CDR3 DNA, CDR3 protein. A D gene is named only where the DNA matches it firmly. Clone sizes are given selectively: once, few, many, or a class where the clone is expanded.

abundance: NA
d_gene: TRBD2
j_gene: TRBJ2-5
v_gene: TRBV5-1
CDR3nt: TGCGCCAGCAGCAAGACTAGCGGGAGTGTAAGAGAGACCCAGTACTTC
CDR3aa: CASSKTSGSVRETQYF

abundance: NA
d_gene: NA
j_gene: TRBJ2-7
v_gene: TRBV27
CDR3nt: TGTGCCAGCACCCCTCTCGGTTCGGACAGATCCTACGAGCAGTACTTC
CDR3aa: CASTPLGSDRSYEQYF

abundance: NA
d_gene: NA
j_gene: TRBJ1-2
v_gene: TRBV7-2
CDR3nt: TGTGCCAGCAGCTTAGACAGACCGAACTATGGCTACACCTTC
CDR3aa: CASSLDRPNYGYTF

abundance: NA
d_gene: NA
j_gene: TRBJ1-5
v_gene: TRBV28
CDR3nt: TGTGCCAGCAGCTCAGACAGCTATAGCAATCAGCCCCAGCATTTT
CDR3aa: CASSSDSYSNQPQHF

abundance: NA
d_gene: NA
j_gene: TRBJ2-5
v_gene: TRBV15
CDR3nt: TGTGCCACCAGCACATACCAGGGGTCTCGGGAGACCCAGTACTTC
CDR3aa: CATSTYQGSRETQYF

abundance: once
d_gene: NA
j_gene: TRBJ1-2
v_gene: TRBV5-1
CDR3nt: TGCGCCAGCAGCTTGCGCCCGACAGTTGGCTATGGCTACACCTTC
CDR3aa: CASSLRPTVGYGYTF

abundance: NA
d_gene: NA
j_gene: TRBJ2-7
v_gene: TRBV27
CDR3nt: TGTGCCAGCAGTTTCTGGGGGGACAGTTACACCTACGAGCAGTACTTC
CDR3aa: CASSFWGDSYTYEQYF

abundance: NA
d_gene: TRBD1
j_gene: TRBJ2-7
v_gene: TRBV5-4
CDR3nt: TGTGCCAGCAGCCAAGGACAGGGGAAGCAGGTCCGGCAGTACTTC
CDR3aa: CASSQGQGKQVRQYF

abundance: NA
d_gene: NA
j_gene: TRBJ1-4
v_gene: TRBV4-3
CDR3nt: TGCGCCAGCAGCCAAGACCAGGCCGTAGGGGGACGGGAAAAACTGTTTTTT
CDR3aa: CASSQDQAVGGREKLFF

abundance: NA
d_gene: TRBD2
j_gene: TRBJ2-5
v_gene: TRBV29-1
CDR3nt: TGCAGCGTTGAGCGGCGGGAGGGCCGAGAGACCCAGTACTTC
CDR3aa: CSVERREGRETQYF